The 29 T cell receptor beta chains listed next were all sequenced from one sample in a study of blood T cell repertoires in COVID-19. Here immunoSEQ multiplex PCR was the method, and the copy in TCRdb shows in-frame clones only, minus some. The data show 200,000 to 300,000 clones, about 82% seen once. Sequenced input: peripheral blood. These receptors came from a woman aged 60-70 years with active or convalescent COVID-19.

This chain connects TRBV21-1 to TRBJ1-5; the D call of TRBD1 is as the table states it, not checked on the DNA. TRBV21-1 is flagged as a pseudogene. The CDR3 spans 16 residues. CDR3 amino acids: CASSGLWTGLGQPQHF. The CDR3, as DNA: TGTGCCAGCAGCGGTTTATGGACAGGTCTTGGTCAGCCCCAGCATTTT.

The chain links TRBV11-2 to TRBJ2-7; D remains unclear. The CDR3 covers 13 residues. Germline CDR1 is SGHAT and CDR2 is FQNNGV. The V end was cut by 5 bases, the J end by 2 bases, with 10 bases between. The CDR3: CASSPLPTYEQYV. CDR3 bases: TGTGCCAGCAGCCCACTACCGACCTACGAGCAGTACGTC.

The CDR3 sequence is CASSQDPGWSETQYF. The CDR3 DNA reads TGTGCCAGCAGCCAAGATCCGGGTTGGTCAGAGACCCAGTACTTC. The chain is built from TRBV3-1 (or the pseudogene TRBV3-2) and TRBJ2-5; D is uncertain. Germline loops: CDR1 LGHDT, CDR2 YNNKEL (reference sequence). V dropped 0 bases and J dropped 4 bases, with 12 bases sitting between them. The CDR3 covers 15 residues.

The V call is TRBV29-1, the J call TRBJ2-5, with TRBD1 identical over 9 bases. The CDR3 consists of 13 residues. Germline CDR1 and CDR2: SQVTM and ANQGSEA. Germline trimming cut 4 bases from V and 5 bases from J; bases unmatched to any gene: 5. Here the CDR3 reads CSVGNRGRETQYF. In nucleotides, the CDR3 is TGCAGCGTTGGGAACAGGGGGCGTGAGACCCAGTACTTC.

The chain joins TRBV5-1 to TRBJ2-3; possible D gene TRBD2, 5 bases. The CDR3 is made up of 13 amino acids. The germline gives CDR1 SGHRS, CDR2 YFSETQ. With 4 bases removed from V and 6 bases from J, the gap between germline ends came to 12 bases. CDR3 nucleotide sequence: TGCGCCAGCAGCCGGGGTAGTTTGGATACGCAGTATTTT. Protein product: CASSRGSLDTQYF.

The chain links TRBV29-1 to TRBJ2-5; possibly TRBD1 for D (5 bases). This CDR3 contains 12 residues. Between the trimmed V and J ends, which lost 7 bases and 5 bases, there was a span of 14 bases. Germline V gene lookup returns CDR1 SQVTM and CDR2 ANQGSEA. The CDR3 region has the DNA TGCAGCGCCTATAGATCAGGGGAGACCCAGTACTTC. Encoded protein: CSAYRSGETQYF.

The rearrangement uses TRBV10-2 and TRBJ1-1, with a tentative D call TRBD1 (6 bases). Trimming removed 2 bases at V and 1 base at J, with 11 bases between. The V gene's germline CDR1 is WSHSY and CDR2 SAAADI. The CDR3 consists of 15 residues. CDR3 bases: TGCGCCAGCAGTGAGCCTCCGGACAGGAACACTGAAGCTTTCTTT. Translated: CASSEPPDRNTEAFF.

The CDR3 region is CASSRLDVHQFF. DNA of the CDR3: TGTGCCAGCAGTAGACTAGATGTACATCAGTTCTTC. J is TRBJ2-1 and V is TRBV12-3 or TRBV12-4, with a tentative D call TRBD2 (6 bases). The CDR3 spans 12 residues. V gave up 5 bases and J gave up 13 bases, with 15 bases separating them.

With respect to this clone: This CDR3 is also generated by other DNA sequences in the sample. This chain links TRBV5-1 with TRBJ2-5; D gene uncertain. The CDR3 covers 14 residues. V shed 0 bases and J shed 2 bases, with 8 bases lying between them. Germline values: CDR1 SGHRS, CDR2 YFSETQ. The CDR3 sequence: CASSLVSGQETQYF. The CDR3 DNA reads as TGCGCCAGCAGCTTGGTGTCAGGTCAAGAGACCCAGTACTTC.

The chain combines TRBV30 with TRBJ2-3, with D tentatively TRBD2 (5 bases). Trimming cost V 1 base and J 11 bases, with 10 bases left between them. The CDR3 is 11 residues long. The germline gives CDR1 GTSNPN, CDR2 SVGIG (reference sequence). The CDR3 protein is CAWSGGSGQYF. The CDR3 coding sequence is TGTGCCTGGAGTGGAGGGAGTGGGCAGTATTTT.

The V call is TRBV14, the J call TRBJ2-1; a weak D match, TRBD1 (6 bases). V was shortened by 2 bases and J by 7 bases, with 12 bases between the two germline ends. The germline V gene has CDR1 SGHDN and CDR2 FVKESK. CDR3 size: 14 residues. CDR3 loop: CASSQWGLQNEQFF. Here the CDR3 DNA reads TGTGCCAGCAGCCAATGGGGGCTACAAAATGAGCAGTTCTTC.

The V and J genes are TRBV28 and TRBJ2-4; a weak D match, TRBD2 (5 bases). V lost 2 bases and J 1 base, leaving 15 bases between the germline ends. The CDR3 is 17 amino acids. CDR1 MDHEN and CDR2 SYDVKM come from the germline V gene. The DNA for the CDR3 is TGTGCCAGCAGTTTAGAGGGCAAAGGGTCGGCCAAAAACATTCAGTACTTC. Translation gives CASSLEGKGSAKNIQYF.

This clone was counted a few times. This chain uses TRBV3-1 (or the pseudogene TRBV3-2) with TRBJ2-7; perhaps TRBD1 as D (5 bases). From germline, CDR1 is LGHDT and CDR2 YNNKEL (reference sequence). Between the trimmed V and J ends, which lost 0 bases and 2 bases, there was a span of 11 bases. This CDR3 has 15 amino acids. CDR3 coding DNA: TGTGCCAGCAGCCAAGATGGGTGGGGCCCCTACGAGCAGTACTTC. Amino acids: CASSQDGWGPYEQYF.

The chain is built from TRBV5-1 and TRBJ1-4; no reliable D call. Germline V lookup: CDR1 SGHRS, CDR2 YFSETQ. Trimming pared 0 bases from V and 8 bases from J, leaving 8 bases between. This CDR3 is 13 amino acids long. CDR3 nucleotides: TGCGCCAGCAGCTTGGGTAGGAGCGAAAAACTGTTTTTT. Its translation: CASSLGRSEKLFF.

This chain connects TRBV6-6 to TRBJ1-1; TRBD1 matches at 7 bases. CDR3 length: 17 amino acids. With V trimmed by 6 bases and J by 0 bases, 13 bases remained unmatched. CDR1 and CDR2 (germline): MNHNY, SVGAGI (reference sequence). The CDR3 loop reads CASSRYRGETMNTEAFF. CDR3 sequence (DNA): TGTGCCAGCAGCCGATACAGGGGCGAGACCATGAACACTGAAGCTTTCTTT.

The chain carries TRBV21-1 and TRBJ2-3; no check of the table's D call, TRBD2, against the DNA was made. TRBV21-1 is reported as a pseudogene. The CDR3 consists of 17 residues. This CDR3 reads CASSPLGLAGDTDTQYF. DNA of the CDR3: TGTGCCAGCAGCCCCCTGGGACTAGCGGGAGACACAGATACGCAGTATTTT.

The rearrangement uses TRBV5-1 and TRBJ1-6, with TRBD1 as a possible D gene (5 bases). This CDR3 contains 16 residues. Germline CDR1 reads SGHRS; CDR2 reads YFSETQ. Trimming cost V 4 bases and J 9 bases, with 20 bases left between them. The CDR3 nucleotides read TGCGCCAGCAGCATCCAGGGCCGTGGGCCCCTTTCACCCCTCCACTTT. It encodes CASSIQGRGPLSPLHF. Filled out from reference TRBV5-1 and TRBJ1-6, the complete variable domain reads KAGVTQTPRYLIKTRGQQVTLSCSPISGHRSVSWYQQTPGQGLQFLFEYFSETQRNKGNFPGRFSGRQFSNSRSEMNVSTLELGDSALYLCASSIQGRGPLSPLHFGNGTRLTVT.

This chain connects TRBV5-1 to TRBJ2-1; possibly TRBD2 for D (6 bases). Germline V CDR1 and CDR2: SGHRS, YFSETQ. V was cut by 3 bases and J by 3 bases, with 10 bases left in between. The CDR3 contains 14 residues. The CDR3 loop reads CASSSQGLYNEQFF. In DNA form, the CDR3 reads TGCGCCAGCAGCTCTCAGGGACTCTACAATGAGCAGTTCTTC.

This clone appeared a single time. The CDR3 here is CASSSSGQAGTQYF. The DNA of the CDR3 is TGTGCCAGCAGTAGTAGCGGACAGGCAGGTACGCAGTATTTT. V usage is TRBV2 and J usage is TRBJ2-3; tentatively, D is TRBD1 (7 bases). The V end was cut by 5 bases, the J end by 8 bases, with 17 bases between. CDR3 length: 14 amino acids. The germline V gene encodes CDR1 SNHLY and CDR2 FYNNEI.

The chain employs TRBV7-8 and TRBJ1-2; D may be TRBD1 (5 bases). CDR1 and CDR2 from the germline V gene are SGHVS and FQNEAQ. Trimming took off 5 bases at V and 5 bases at J, with 12 bases between the two ends. The CDR3 spans 13 residues. The CDR3: CASSQGGRYGYTF. As DNA, the CDR3 is TGTGCCAGCAGCCAGGGCGGGAGGTATGGCTACACCTTC. The complete variable domain, with remaining parts taken from reference TRBV7-8 and TRBJ1-2, reads GAGVSQSPRYKVAKRGQDVALRCDPISGHVSLFWYQQALGQGPEFLTYFQNEAQLDKSGLPSDRFFAERPEGSVSTLKIQRTQQEDSAVYLCASSQGGRYGYTFGSGTRLTVV.

The chain recombines TRBV19 with TRBJ1-1; TRBD1 is a possible D gene (5 bases). Trimming removed 6 bases from V and 0 bases from J, with 20 bases in between. The CDR3 covers 17 residues. Germline-derived CDR1 and CDR2 are LNHDA and SQIVND (reference sequence). CDR3 in amino acids: CASRLKGDGGMNTEAFF. CDR3 nucleotide sequence: TGTGCCAGTAGGTTAAAAGGGGACGGGGGTATGAACACTGAAGCTTTCTTT.

The chain carries TRBV11-3 and TRBJ2-5, with 9 positions matching TRBD1. The length of the CDR3 is 15 residues. CDR1 is SGHNT, CDR2 YENEEA, per germline. After removal of 4 bases from V and 5 bases from J, the junction contained 8 bases not matched to a gene. CDR3 in amino acids: CASSSRTGAVETQYF. CDR3 sequence (DNA): TGTGCCAGCAGCTCGCGGACAGGGGCGGTGGAGACCCAGTACTTC.

This sequence joins TRBV5-1 and TRBJ1-3; 7 bases map to TRBD1. The CDR3 is made up of 15 amino acids. Germline values: CDR1 SGHRS, CDR2 YFSETQ. Germline trimming cut 5 bases from V and 2 bases from J; bases unmatched to any gene: 7. Here the CDR3 reads CASRQTGVAGNTIYF. DNA for the CDR3: TGCGCCAGCAGGCAAACAGGGGTGGCTGGAAACACCATATATTTT.

V is TRBV18 and J is TRBJ1-2; 10 nucleotides agree with TRBD1. This CDR3 has 13 amino acids. Trimming removed 3 bases from V and 8 bases from J; junction bases left unmatched: 3. CDR1 and CDR2 (germline): KGHSH, LQKENI. The CDR3 nucleotides are TGTGCCAGCTCACCCGGGACAGGGGTGGGCTACACCTTC. Its translation is CASSPGTGVGYTF. Complete variable domain (other parts from reference TRBV18 and TRBJ1-2): NAGVMQNPRHLVRRRGQEARLRCSPMKGHSHVYWYRQLPEEGLKFMVYLQKENIIDESGMPKERFSAEFPKEGPSILRIQQVVRGDSAAYFCASSPGTGVGYTFGSGTRLTVV.

V usage is TRBV11-3 and J usage is TRBJ1-4; 8 bases agree with TRBD1. The CDR3 runs 15 residues. Germline V lookup: CDR1 SGHNT, CDR2 YENEEA. V lost 5 bases, J lost 5 bases, and 7 bases stayed unmatched. The DNA for the CDR3 is TGTGCCAGCAGCCGTACCGGGACAGGAAATGAAAAACTGTTTTTT. Protein product: CASSRTGTGNEKLFF.

V is TRBV19 and J is TRBJ1-3, with TRBD1 matching 10 bases. V shed 3 bases and J 2 bases; nucleotides not matched to a gene: 4. CDR1 and CDR2 (germline): LNHDA, SQIVND (reference sequence). This CDR3 is built from 16 residues. Here the CDR3 DNA reads TGTGCCAGTAGTATGGGGACAGGGGAGACTGGAAACACCATATATTTT. This codes for CASSMGTGETGNTIYF.

J is TRBJ2-4 and V is TRBV11-2; 9 nucleotides match TRBD1. Trimming removed 5 bases from V and 0 bases from J; junction bases left unmatched: 5. The CDR3 spans 16 residues. Germline V gene sequence: CDR1 SGHAT, CDR2 FQNNGV. The CDR3 coding sequence is TGTGCCAGCAGCGAGACAGGGGGGTTAGCCAAAAACATTCAGTACTTC. This codes for CASSETGGLAKNIQYF.

This clone has just a few counts. The V and J genes are TRBV20-1 and TRBJ2-7, with TRBD1 matching over 8 bases. The V gene end was trimmed by 3 bases and the J gene end by 1 base; junction bases not matched to a gene: 5. Germline CDR1 reads DFQATT; CDR2 reads SNEGSKA (reference sequence). CDR3 length: 14 amino acids. The CDR3 here is CSASRQGISYEQYF. CDR3 sequence (DNA): TGCAGTGCTAGTAGACAGGGGATTTCCTACGAGCAGTACTTC.

V gene TRBV6-5 combines with J gene TRBJ1-1, with a weak D call TRBD1 (5 bases). Germline loops: CDR1 MNHEY, CDR2 SVGAGI. V was cut by 7 bases and J by 5 bases, with 8 bases left in between. This CDR3 has 11 residues. The DNA of the CDR3 is TGTGCCAGCAACCGGGGGACTGAAGCTTTCTTT. As protein: CASNRGTEAFF.